This T cell receptor (beta chain) was sequenced during a study of control samples from healthy donors and cancer patients. The CDR3 has 17 amino acids. The germline V gene has CDR1 MNHEY and CDR2 SMNVEV (reference sequence). Trimming cost V 5 bases and J 2 bases; bases outside gene matches: 4. TCRdb keeps only in-frame clones here, not all; method: immunoSEQ multiplex PCR. The sample comprises around 67,000 clones, 89% of which are singletons, and roughly 5.5% rests with the top ten. The source of this sequence is a man aged 55 to 70 with colorectal cancer. Sequencing input: PBMCs. This chain connects TRBV27 to TRBJ2-1, with TRBD2 identical over 15 bases. In nucleotides, the CDR3 is TGTGCCAGCAGTCCAAGGACTAGCGGGGGGGCCTACAATGAGCAGTTCTTC. It encodes CASSPRTSGGAYNEQFF.